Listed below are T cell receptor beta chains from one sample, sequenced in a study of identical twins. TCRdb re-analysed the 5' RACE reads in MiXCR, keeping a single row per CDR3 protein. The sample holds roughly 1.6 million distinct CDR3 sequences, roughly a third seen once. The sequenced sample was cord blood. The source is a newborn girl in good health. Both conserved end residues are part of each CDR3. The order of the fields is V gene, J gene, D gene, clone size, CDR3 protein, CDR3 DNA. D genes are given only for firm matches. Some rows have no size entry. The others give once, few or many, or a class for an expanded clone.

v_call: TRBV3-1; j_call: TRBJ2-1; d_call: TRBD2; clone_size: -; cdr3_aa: CASSQVLESGGHYDEQFF; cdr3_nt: TGTGCCAGCAGCCAAGTTCTAGAAAGCGGGGGCCACTACGATGAGCAGTTCTTC
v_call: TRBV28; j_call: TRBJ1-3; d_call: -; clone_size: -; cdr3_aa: CASSPPLTYLSGNTIYF; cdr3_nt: TGTGCCAGCAGTCCCCCTTTGACATACCTCTCTGGAAACACCATATATTTT
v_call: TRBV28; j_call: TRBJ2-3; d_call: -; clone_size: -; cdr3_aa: CASSLTIDTQYF; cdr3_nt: TGTGCCAGCAGTTTGACCATAGATACGCAGTATTTT
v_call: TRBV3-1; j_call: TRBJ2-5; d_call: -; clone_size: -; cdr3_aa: CASSQGRVEEQYF; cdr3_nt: TGTGCCAGCAGCCAAGGCAGGGTAGAGGAGCAGTACTTC
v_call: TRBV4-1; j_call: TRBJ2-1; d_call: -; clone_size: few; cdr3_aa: CASSLPFRRSYNEQFF; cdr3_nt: TGCGCCAGCAGCCTCCCCTTTCGGAGATCCTACAATGAGCAGTTCTTC
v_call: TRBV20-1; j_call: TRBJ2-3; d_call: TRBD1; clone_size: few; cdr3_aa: CSARRQGVAPTDTQYF; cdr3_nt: TGCAGTGCTAGAAGACAGGGAGTCGCCCCGACAGATACGCAGTATTTT
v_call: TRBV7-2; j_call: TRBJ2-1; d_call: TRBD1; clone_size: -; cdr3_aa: CASSSATGVGTEAFF; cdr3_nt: TGTGCCAGCAGCTCTGCGACAGGGGTTGGCACTGAAGCTTTCTTC
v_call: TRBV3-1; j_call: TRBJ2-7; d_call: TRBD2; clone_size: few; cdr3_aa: CASRKAGTTYNEQYF; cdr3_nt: TGTGCCAGCAGGAAAGCGGGGACCACCTACAATGAGCAGTACTTC
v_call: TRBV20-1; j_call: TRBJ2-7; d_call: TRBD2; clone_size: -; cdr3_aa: CSAREGTSVSYEQYF; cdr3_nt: TGCAGTGCTAGAGAAGGGACTAGCGTTAGCTACGAGCAGTACTTC
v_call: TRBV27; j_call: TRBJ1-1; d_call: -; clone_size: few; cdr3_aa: CAIKGGMNTEAFF; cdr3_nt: TGTGCCATCAAAGGGGGGATGAACACTGAAGCTTTCTTT
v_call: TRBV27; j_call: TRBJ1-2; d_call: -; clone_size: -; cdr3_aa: CASSLSIAQVLYGYTF; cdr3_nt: TGTGCCAGCAGTTTATCGATAGCACAGGTACTCTATGGCTACACCTTC
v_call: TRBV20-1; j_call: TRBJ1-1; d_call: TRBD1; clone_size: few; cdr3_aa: CSAWTGANTEAFF; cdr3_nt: TGCAGTGCCTGGACAGGGGCTAACACTGAAGCTTTCTTT
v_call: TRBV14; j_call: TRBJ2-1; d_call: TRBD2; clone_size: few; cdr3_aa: CASQREIYNEQFF; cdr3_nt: TGTGCCAGCCAGCGGGAGATCTACAATGAGCAGTTCTTC
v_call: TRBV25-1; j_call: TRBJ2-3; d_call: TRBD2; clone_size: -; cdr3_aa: CASSDFPGLADSTDTQYF; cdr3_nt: TGTGCCAGCAGTGATTTTCCGGGGCTAGCGGACAGCACAGATACGCAGTATTTT
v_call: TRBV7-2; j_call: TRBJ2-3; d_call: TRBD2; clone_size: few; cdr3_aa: CASSFALAGGASTDTQYF; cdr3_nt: TGTGCCAGCAGCTTCGCTCTAGCGGGGGGCGCTAGCACAGATACGCAGTATTTT
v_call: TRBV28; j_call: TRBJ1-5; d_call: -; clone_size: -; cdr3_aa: CASSIRTGVQPQHF; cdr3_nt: TGTGCCAGCAGTATTAGGACGGGGGTTCAGCCCCAGCATTTT
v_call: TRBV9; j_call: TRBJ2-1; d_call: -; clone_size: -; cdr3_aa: CASSVALLSSYNEQFF; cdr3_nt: TGTGCCAGCAGCGTAGCTCTGTTAAGCTCCTACAATGAGCAGTTCTTC
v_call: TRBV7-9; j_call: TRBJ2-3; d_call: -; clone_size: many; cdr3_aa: CASSWRGPFIDTQYF; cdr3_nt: TGTGCCAGCAGCTGGAGGGGGCCCTTCATAGATACGCAGTATTTT
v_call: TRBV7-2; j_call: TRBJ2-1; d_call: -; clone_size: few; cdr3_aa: CASSLFQSGPQHNEQFF; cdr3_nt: TGTGCCAGCAGCTTATTTCAGTCAGGGCCGCAGCACAATGAGCAGTTCTTC
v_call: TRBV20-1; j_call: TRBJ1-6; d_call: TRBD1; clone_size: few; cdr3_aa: CSARGQGVSYNSPLHF; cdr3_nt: TGCAGTGCTAGGGGACAGGGGGTTTCCTATAATTCACCCCTCCACTTT
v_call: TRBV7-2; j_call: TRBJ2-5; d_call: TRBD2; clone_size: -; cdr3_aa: CASSPRTSVQETQYF; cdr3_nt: TGTGCCAGCAGCCCCCGAACTAGCGTGCAAGAGACCCAGTACTTC
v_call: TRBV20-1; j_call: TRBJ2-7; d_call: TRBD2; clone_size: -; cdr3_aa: CSAYSGTSSYEQYF; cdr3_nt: TGCAGTGCTTACTCCGGGACTAGCTCCTACGAGCAGTACTTC
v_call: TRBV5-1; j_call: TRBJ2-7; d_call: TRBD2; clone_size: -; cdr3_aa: CASSFGLAGARSYEQYF; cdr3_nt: TGCGCCAGCAGTTTCGGACTAGCGGGAGCTAGGTCCTACGAGCAGTACTTC
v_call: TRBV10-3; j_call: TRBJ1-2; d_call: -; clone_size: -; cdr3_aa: CAISLARADYGYTF; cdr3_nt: TGTGCCATCAGCCTCGCCAGGGCGGACTATGGCTACACCTTC
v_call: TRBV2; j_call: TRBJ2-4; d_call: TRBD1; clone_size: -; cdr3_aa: CASSLKLTGVKNIQYF; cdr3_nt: TGTGCCAGCAGTCTCAAGTTGACAGGGGTCAAAAACATTCAGTACTTC
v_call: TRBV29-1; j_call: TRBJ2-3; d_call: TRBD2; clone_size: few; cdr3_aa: CSVASGTSGSTDTQYF; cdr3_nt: TGCAGCGTTGCCTCAGGGACTAGCGGGAGCACAGATACGCAGTATTTT
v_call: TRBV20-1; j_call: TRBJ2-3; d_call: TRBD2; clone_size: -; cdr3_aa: CSANGRTSGSTDTQYF; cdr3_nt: TGCAGTGCTAACGGAAGGACTAGCGGGAGCACAGATACGCAGTATTTT
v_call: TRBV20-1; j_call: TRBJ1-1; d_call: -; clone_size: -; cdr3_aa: CSARVHRSLEAFF; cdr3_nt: TGCAGTGCTAGAGTCCACAGGTCCCTTGAAGCTTTCTTT
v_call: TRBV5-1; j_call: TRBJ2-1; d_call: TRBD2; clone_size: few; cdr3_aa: CASSLDLAGVYNEQFF; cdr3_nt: TGCGCCAGCAGCTTGGACCTAGCGGGAGTCTACAATGAGCAGTTCTTC
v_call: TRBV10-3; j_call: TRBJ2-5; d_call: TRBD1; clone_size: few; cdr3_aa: CAISVWTGVMETQYF; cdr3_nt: TGTGCCATCAGTGTCTGGACAGGAGTAATGGAGACCCAGTACTTC
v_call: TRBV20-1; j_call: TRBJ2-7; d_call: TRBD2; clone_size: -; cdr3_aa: CSASGSLAGRYEQYF; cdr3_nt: TGCAGTGCTAGCGGGTCGCTAGCGGGAAGATACGAGCAGTACTTC
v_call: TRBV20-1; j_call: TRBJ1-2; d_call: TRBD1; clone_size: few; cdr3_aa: CSAKQGRANYGYTF; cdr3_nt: TGCAGTGCTAAACAGGGGAGGGCCAACTATGGCTACACCTTC
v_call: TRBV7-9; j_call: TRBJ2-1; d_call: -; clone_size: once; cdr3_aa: CASSLYQWYYNEQFF; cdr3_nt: TGTGCCAGCAGCTTATATCAGTGGTACTACAATGAGCAGTTCTTC
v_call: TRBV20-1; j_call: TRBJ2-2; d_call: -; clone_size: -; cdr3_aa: CSASRHFMGRTGELFF; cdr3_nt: TGCAGTGCTAGCCGGCATTTTATGGGGAGGACCGGGGAGCTGTTTTTT
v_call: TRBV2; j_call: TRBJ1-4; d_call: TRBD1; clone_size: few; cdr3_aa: CASGPGQPNEKLFF; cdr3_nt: TGTGCCAGCGGACCGGGACAGCCTAATGAAAAACTGTTTTTT
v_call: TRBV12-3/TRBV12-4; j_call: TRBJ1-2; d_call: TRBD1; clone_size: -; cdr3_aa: CASSFREGAGYTF; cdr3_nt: TGTGCCAGCAGTTTTAGGGAGGGGGCTGGCTACACCTTC
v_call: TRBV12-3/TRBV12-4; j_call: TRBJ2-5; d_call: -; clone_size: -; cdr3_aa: CASSLARNHQETQYF; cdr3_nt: TGTGCCAGCAGTTTAGCGCGGAACCACCAAGAGACCCAGTACTTC
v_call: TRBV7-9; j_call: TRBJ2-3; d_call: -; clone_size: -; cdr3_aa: CASSFDGASYNEQYF; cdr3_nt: TGTGCCAGCAGCTTCGACGGGGCCTCCTACAATGAGCAGTATTTT
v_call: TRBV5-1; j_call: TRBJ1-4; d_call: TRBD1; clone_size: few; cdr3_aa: CASSNRGDYEKLFF; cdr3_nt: TGCGCCAGCAGCAACAGGGGTGATTATGAAAAACTGTTTTTT
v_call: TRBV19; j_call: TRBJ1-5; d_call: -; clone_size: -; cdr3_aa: CASSISVTNQPQHF; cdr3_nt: TGTGCCAGTAGTATCAGCGTAACAAATCAGCCCCAGCATTTT
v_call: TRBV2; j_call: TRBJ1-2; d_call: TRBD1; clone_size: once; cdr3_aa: CASWDRGRGYGYTF; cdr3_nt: TGTGCCAGTTGGGACAGGGGGCGCGGCTATGGCTACACCTTC
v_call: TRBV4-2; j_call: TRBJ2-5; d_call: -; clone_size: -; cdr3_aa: CASSQDLTAQETQYF; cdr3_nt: TGTGCCAGCAGCCAAGACTTGACAGCACAAGAGACCCAGTACTTC
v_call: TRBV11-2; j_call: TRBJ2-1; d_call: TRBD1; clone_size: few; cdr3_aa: CASSSGGQGRGNEQFF; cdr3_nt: TGTGCCAGCAGCTCTGGGGGACAGGGTAGGGGCAATGAGCAGTTCTTC
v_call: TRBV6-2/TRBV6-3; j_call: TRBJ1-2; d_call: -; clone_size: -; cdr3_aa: CASTQRSYGYTF; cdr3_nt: TGTGCCAGCACCCAGCGCTCCTATGGCTACACCTTC
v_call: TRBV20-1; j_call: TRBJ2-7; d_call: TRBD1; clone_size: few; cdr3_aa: CSADLAPQGVFSYEQYF; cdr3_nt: TGCAGTGCAGACTTAGCCCCACAGGGGGTATTCTCCTACGAGCAGTACTTC